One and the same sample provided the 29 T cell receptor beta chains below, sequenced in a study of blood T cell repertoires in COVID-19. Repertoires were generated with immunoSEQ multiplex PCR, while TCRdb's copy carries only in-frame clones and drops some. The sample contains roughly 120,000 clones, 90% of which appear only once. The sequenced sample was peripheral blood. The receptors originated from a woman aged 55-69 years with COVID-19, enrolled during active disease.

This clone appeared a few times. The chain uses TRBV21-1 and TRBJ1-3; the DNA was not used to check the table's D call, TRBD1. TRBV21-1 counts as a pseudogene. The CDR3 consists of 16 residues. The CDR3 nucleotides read TGTGCCAGCAGCAAAGGGGGGCAGGGCCATGGAAACACCATATATTTT. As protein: CASSKGGQGHGNTIYF.

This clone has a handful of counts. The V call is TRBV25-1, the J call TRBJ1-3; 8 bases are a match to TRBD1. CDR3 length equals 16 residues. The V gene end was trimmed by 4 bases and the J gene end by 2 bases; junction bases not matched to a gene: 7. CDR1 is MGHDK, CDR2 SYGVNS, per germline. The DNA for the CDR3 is TGTGCCAGCAGTGCCCCAGGGGGCTTTGCTGGAAACACCATATATTTT. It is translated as CASSAPGGFAGNTIYF.

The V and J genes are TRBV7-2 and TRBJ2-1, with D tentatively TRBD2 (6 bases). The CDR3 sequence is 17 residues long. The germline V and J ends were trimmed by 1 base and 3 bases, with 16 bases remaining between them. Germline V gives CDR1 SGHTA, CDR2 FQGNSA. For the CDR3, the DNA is TGTGCCAGCAGCTTAGTCCCCCGGAGGAGGGGCTACAATGAGCAGTTCTTC. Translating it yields CASSLVPRRRGYNEQFF.

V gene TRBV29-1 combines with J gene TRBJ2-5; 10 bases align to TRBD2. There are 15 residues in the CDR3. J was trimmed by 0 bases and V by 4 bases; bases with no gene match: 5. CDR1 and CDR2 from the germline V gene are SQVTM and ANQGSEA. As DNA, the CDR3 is TGCAGCGTTGTCCTAGCGGGGGACTACCAAGAGACCCAGTACTTC. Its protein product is CSVVLAGDYQETQYF.

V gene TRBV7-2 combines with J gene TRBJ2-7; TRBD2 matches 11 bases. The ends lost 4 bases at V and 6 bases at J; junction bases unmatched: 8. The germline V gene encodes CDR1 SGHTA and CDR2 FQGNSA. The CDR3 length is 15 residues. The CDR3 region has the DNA TGTGCCAGCAGCTGGATAGGTCTAGCGGGGGGCGAGCAGTACTTC. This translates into CASSWIGLAGGEQYF.

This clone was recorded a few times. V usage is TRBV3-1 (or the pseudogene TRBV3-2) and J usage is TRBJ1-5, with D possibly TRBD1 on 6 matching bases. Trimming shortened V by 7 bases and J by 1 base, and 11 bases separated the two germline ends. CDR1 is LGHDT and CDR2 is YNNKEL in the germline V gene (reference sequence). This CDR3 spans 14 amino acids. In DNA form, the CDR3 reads TGTGCCAGCAATATCAGGGGAAGCAATCAGCCCCAGCATTTT. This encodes CASNIRGSNQPQHF.

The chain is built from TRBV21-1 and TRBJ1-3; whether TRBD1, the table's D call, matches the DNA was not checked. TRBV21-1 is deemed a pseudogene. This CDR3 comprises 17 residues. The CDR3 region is CASSQGSREKSGNTIYF. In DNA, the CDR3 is TGTGCCAGCAGTCAGGGGAGCAGGGAAAAATCTGGAAACACCATATATTTT.

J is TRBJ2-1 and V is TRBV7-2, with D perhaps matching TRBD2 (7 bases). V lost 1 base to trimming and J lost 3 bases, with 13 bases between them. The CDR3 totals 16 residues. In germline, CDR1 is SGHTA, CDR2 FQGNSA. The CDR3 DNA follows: TGTGCCAGCAGCTTAGGGAGGGGGGGCTTCTACAATGAGCAGTTCTTC. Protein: CASSLGRGGFYNEQFF.

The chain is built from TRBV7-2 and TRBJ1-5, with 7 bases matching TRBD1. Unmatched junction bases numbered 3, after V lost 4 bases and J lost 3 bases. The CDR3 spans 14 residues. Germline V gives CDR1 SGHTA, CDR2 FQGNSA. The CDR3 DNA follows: TGTGCCAGCAGCTCGACAGGGTACAATCAGCCCCAGCATTTT. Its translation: CASSSTGYNQPQHF.

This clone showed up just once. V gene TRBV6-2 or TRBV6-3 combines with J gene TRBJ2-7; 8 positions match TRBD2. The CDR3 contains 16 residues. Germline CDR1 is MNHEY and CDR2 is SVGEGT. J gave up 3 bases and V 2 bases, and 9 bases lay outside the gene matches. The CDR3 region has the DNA TGTGCCAGCAGTTACGTGGCGGGGGGCCTCGGCTACGAGCAGTACTTC. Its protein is CASSYVAGGLGYEQYF.

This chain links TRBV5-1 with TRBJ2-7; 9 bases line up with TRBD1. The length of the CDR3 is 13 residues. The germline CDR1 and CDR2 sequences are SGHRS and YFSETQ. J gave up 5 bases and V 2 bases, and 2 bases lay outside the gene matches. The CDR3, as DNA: TGCGCCAGCAGCTTTACAGGGGGCAACGAGCAGTACTTC. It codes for CASSFTGGNEQYF.

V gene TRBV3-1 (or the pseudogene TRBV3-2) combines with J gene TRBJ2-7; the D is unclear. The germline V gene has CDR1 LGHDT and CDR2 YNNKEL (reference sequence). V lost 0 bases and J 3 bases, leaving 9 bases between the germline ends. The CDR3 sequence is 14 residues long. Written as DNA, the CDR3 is TGTGCCAGCAGCCAAGATCGTTCGGGCTACGAGCAGTACTTC. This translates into CASSQDRSGYEQYF.

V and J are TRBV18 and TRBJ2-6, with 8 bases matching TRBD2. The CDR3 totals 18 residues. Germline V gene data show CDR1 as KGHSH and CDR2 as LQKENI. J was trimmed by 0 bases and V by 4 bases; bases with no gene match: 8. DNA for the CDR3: TGTGCCAGCTCACTTCGAACTAGCGGACCCTCTGGGGCCAACGTCCTGACTTTC. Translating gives CASSLRTSGPSGANVLTF.

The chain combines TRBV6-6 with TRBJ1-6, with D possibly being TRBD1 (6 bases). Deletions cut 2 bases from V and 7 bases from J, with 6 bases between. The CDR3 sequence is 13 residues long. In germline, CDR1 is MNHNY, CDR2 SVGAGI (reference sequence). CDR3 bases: TGTGCCAGCAGTTACGGACAGAATTCACCCCTCCACTTT. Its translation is CASSYGQNSPLHF.

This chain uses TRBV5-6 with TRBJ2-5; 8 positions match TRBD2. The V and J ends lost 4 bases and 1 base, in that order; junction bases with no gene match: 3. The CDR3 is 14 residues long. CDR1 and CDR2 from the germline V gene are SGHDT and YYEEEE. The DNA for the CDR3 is TGTGCCAGCAGCCAAACTAGCGGCCAAGAGACCCAGTACTTC. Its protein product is CASSQTSGQETQYF.

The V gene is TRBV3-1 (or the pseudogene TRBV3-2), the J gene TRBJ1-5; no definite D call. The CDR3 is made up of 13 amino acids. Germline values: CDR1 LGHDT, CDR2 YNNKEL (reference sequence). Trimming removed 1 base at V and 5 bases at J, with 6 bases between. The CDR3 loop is CASSQGGYQPQHF. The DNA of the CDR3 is TGTGCCAGCAGCCAAGGAGGCTATCAGCCCCAGCATTTT.

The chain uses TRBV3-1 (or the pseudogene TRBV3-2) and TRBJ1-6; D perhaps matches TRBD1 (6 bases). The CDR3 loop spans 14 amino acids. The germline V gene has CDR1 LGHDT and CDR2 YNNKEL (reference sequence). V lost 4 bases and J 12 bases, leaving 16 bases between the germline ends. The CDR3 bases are TGTGCCAGCAGCCCCACAGGGCCTCAAGGACCCCTCCACTTT. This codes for CASSPTGPQGPLHF.

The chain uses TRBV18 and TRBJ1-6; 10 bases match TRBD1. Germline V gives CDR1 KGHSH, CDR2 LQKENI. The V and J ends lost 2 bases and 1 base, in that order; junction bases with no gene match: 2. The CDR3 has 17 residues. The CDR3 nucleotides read TGTGCCAGCTCACCAGGGACAGGGGCATCCTATAATTCACCCCTCCACTTT. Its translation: CASSPGTGASYNSPLHF.

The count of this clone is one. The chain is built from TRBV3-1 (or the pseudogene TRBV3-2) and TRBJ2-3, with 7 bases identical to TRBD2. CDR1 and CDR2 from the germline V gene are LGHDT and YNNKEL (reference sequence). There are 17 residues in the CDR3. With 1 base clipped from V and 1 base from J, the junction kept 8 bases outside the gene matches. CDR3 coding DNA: TGTGCCAGCAGCCAAGTCCCAGGGAGGGGACGCACAGATACGCAGTATTTT. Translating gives CASSQVPGRGRTDTQYF.

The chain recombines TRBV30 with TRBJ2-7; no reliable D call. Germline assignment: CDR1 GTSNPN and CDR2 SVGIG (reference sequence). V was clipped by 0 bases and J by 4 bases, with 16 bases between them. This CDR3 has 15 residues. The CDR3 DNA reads TGTGCCTGGAGTGTTGGTACAGACACACGGTACGAGCAGTACTTC. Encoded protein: CAWSVGTDTRYEQYF.

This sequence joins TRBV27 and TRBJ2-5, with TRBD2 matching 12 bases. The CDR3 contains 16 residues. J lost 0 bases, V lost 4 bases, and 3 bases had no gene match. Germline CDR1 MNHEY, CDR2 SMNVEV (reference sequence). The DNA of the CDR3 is TGTGCCAGCAGTTACAGACTAGCGGGGGACCAAGAGACCCAGTACTTC. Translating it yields CASSYRLAGDQETQYF.

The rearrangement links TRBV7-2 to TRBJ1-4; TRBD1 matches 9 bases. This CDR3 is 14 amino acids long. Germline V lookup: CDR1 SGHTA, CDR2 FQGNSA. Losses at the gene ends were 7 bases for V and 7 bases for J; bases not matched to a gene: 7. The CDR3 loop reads CASTTGQGTEKLFF. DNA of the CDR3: TGTGCCAGCACTACGGGACAGGGCACTGAAAAACTGTTTTTT.

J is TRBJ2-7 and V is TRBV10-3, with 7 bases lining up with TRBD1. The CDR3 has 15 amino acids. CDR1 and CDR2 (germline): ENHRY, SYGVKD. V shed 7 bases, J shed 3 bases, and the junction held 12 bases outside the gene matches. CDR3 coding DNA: TGTGCCATCACCAACTCCCCGAGACAGGGCTACGAGCAGTACTTC. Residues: CAITNSPRQGYEQYF.

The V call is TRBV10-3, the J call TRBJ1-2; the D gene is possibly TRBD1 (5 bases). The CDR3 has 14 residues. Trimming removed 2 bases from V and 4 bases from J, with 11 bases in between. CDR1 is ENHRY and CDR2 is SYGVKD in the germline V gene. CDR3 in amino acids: CAISELRQGYGYTF. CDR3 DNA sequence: TGTGCCATCAGTGAGCTCAGGCAGGGCTATGGCTACACCTTC.

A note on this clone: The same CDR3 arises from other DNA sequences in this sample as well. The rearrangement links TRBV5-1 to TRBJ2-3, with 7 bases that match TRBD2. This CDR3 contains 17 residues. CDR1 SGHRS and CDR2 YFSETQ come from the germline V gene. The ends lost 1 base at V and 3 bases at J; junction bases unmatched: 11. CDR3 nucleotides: TGCGCCAGCAGCTTGTCAGGGTCCGGGGGGACTACAGATACGCAGTATTTT. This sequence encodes CASSLSGSGGTTDTQYF.

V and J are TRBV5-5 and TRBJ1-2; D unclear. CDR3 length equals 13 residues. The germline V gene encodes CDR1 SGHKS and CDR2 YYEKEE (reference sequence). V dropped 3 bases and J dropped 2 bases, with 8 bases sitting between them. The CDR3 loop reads CASSSGGNYGYTF. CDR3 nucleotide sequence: TGTGCCAGCAGCTCGGGCGGGAACTATGGCTACACCTTC. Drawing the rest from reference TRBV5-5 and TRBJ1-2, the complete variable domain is DAGVTQSPTHLIKTRGQQVTLRCSPISGHKSVSWYQQVLGQGPQFIFQYYEKEERGRGNFPDRFSARQFPNYSSELNVNALLLGDSALYLCASSSGGNYGYTFGSGTRLTVV.

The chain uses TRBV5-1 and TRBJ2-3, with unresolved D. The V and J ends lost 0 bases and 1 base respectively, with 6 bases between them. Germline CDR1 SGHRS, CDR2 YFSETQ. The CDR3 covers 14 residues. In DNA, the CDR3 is TGCGCCAGCAGCTTGGACAGAGGCACAGATACGCAGTATTTT. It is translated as CASSLDRGTDTQYF.

CDR3 amino acids: CASSRGGGGTDTQYF. CDR3 DNA sequence: TGTGCCAGCAGCCGTGGTGGGGGGGGGACAGATACGCAGTATTTT. This chain links TRBV4-2 with TRBJ2-3, with 7 bases identical to TRBD2. Germline loops: CDR1 LGHNA, CDR2 YNFKEQ. The V gene end was trimmed by 4 bases and the J gene end by 3 bases; junction bases not matched to a gene: 7. The CDR3 spans 15 residues.

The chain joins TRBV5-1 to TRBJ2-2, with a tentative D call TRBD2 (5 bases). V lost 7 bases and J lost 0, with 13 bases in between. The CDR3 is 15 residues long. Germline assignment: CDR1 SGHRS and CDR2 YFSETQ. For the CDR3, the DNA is TGCGCCAGCCATACGGGAAATTCGAACACCGGGGAGCTGTTTTTT. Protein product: CASHTGNSNTGELFF.